This T cell receptor (beta chain) was observed in a study of T cell responses to AZD1222 COVID-19 vaccine. Using immunoSEQ multiplex PCR, the repertoire was profiled, and TCRdb retains in-frame clones only, with some absent. The sample includes 130,000 or so clones, roughly nine tenths of them seen just once. V dropped 4 bases and J dropped 4; count of bases not matched to a gene: 9. The CDR3 totals 15 residues. Germline V gene lookup returns CDR1 LNHNV and CDR2 YYDKDF (reference sequence). The sequencing used peripheral blood, collected 28 days after the second AZD1222 dose. The receptor was derived from an adult who received the AZD1222 COVID-19 vaccine. The V gene is TRBV15, the J gene TRBJ2-7; 8 bases align to TRBD1. Here the CDR3 DNA reads TGTGCCACCAGCACCCGTCCAGGGGGCGAGTACGAGCAGTACTTC. This codes for CATSTRPGGEYEQYF.